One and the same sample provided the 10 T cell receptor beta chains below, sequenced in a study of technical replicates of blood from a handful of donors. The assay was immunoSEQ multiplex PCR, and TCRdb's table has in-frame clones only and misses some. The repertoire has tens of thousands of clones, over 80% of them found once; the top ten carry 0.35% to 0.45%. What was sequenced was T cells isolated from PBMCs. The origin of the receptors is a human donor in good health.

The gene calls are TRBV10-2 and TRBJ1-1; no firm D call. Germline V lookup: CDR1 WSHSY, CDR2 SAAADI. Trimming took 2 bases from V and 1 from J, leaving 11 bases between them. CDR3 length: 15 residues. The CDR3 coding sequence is TGCGCCAGCAGTGAGCTCCCGGGGAGGAACACTGAAGCTTTCTTT. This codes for CASSELPGRNTEAFF.

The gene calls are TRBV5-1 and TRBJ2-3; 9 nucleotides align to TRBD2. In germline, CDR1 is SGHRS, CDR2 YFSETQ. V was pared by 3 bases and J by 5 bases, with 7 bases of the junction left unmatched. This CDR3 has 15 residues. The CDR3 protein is CASSSLAGFGDTQYF. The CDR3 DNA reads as TGCGCCAGCAGCTCCCTAGCGGGATTCGGAGATACGCAGTATTTT. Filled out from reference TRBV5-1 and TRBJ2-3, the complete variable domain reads KAGVTQTPRYLIKTRGQQVTLSCSPISGHRSVSWYQQTPGQGLQFLFEYFSETQRNKGNFPGRFSGRQFSNSRSEMNVSTLELGDSALYLCASSSLAGFGDTQYFGPGTRLTVL.

The CDR3 DNA is TGTGCCAGCACCCCTCTCAGGGACAGGGTGTCAGAGACCCAGTACTTC. Its translation is CASTPLRDRVSETQYF. This sequence joins TRBV28 and TRBJ2-5; TRBD1 aligns across 9 bases. The J segment lost 4 bases and the V segment lost 7 bases, leaving 13 bases of the junction unmatched. The germline gives CDR1 MDHEN, CDR2 SYDVKM. The CDR3 contains 16 residues. Variable domain in full (rest from reference TRBV28 and TRBJ2-5): DVKVTQSSRYLVKRTGEKVFLECVQDMDHENMFWYRQDPGLGLRLIYFSYDVKMKEKGDIPEGYSVSREKKERFSLILESASTNQTSMYLCASTPLRDRVSETQYFGPGTRLLVL.

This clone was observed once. CDR3 sequence: CASSVGGLGGSYNEQFF. CDR3 sequence (DNA): TGTGCCAGCAGCGTAGGAGGCTTGGGAGGGTCCTACAATGAGCAGTTCTTC. The V gene is TRBV9, the J gene TRBJ2-1; 7 bases are a match to TRBD2. The V segment lost 0 bases and the J segment 1 base; nucleotides outside the gene matches: 7. CDR3 length equals 17 residues. The germline V gene has CDR1 SGDLS and CDR2 YYNGEE.

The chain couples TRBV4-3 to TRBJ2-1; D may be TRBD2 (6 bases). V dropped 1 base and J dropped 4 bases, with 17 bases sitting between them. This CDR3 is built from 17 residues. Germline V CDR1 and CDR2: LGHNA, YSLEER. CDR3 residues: CASSQGRETSYYNEQFF. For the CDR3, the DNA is TGCGCCAGCAGCCAAGGTCGGGAGACTTCCTATTACAATGAGCAGTTCTTC.

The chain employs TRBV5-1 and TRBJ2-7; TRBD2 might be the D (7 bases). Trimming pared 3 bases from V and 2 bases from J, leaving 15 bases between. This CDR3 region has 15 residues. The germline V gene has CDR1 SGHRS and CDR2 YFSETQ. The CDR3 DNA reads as TGCGCCAGCAGCTCCGTTCGGGGGGCAACCTACGAGCAGTACTTC. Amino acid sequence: CASSSVRGATYEQYF.

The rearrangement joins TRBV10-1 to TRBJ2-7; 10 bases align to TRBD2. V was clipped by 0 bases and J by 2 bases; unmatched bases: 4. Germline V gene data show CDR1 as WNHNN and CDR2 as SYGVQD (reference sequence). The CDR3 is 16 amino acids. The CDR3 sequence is CASSESFSGRTYEQYF. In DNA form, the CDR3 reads TGCGCCAGCAGTGAGTCTTTTAGCGGGAGGACCTACGAGCAGTACTTC.

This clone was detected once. The CDR3, as DNA: TGTGCCAGTGGTTGGGGGACATCGAACACTGAAGCTTTCTTT. Translating gives CASGWGTSNTEAFF. V gene TRBV28 combines with J gene TRBJ1-1, with D tentatively TRBD1 (6 bases). V lost 9 bases, J lost 1 base, and 15 bases lay in between. The CDR3 loop spans 14 amino acids. Germline V gene data show CDR1 as MDHEN and CDR2 as SYDVKM.

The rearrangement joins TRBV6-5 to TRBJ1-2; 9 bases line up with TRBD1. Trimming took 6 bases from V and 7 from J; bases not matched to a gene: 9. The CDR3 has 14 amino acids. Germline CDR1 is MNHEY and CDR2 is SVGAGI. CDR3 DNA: TGTGCCAGCAGACCGGGACAGGGATGGGTTGGCTACACCTTC. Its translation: CASRPGQGWVGYTF.

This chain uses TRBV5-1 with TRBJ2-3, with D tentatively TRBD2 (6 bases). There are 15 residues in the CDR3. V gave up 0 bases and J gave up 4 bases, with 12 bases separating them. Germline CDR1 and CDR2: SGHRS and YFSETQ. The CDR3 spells CASSLVGRSPDTQYF. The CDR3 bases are TGCGCCAGCAGCTTGGTCGGGAGATCTCCAGATACGCAGTATTTT.